Listed below are T cell receptor beta chains from one sample, sequenced in a study of brain T cells in children with intractable seizures. Produced via immunoSEQ multiplex PCR; TCRdb's table is partial and in-frame only. The data hold about 340,000 clones, with over 85% observed a single time. Sequences were derived from peripheral blood, sampled more than 4 months after surgery. These receptors were taken from a boy in the first two years of life with tuberous sclerosis and intractable seizures. Both conserved end residues are part of each CDR3. A D gene is named only where the DNA matches it firmly. Size tells how often a clone was seen (once, few, many) or the class of an expanded clone, and some rows leave it out.

j_gene	d_gene	abundance	v_gene	CDR3aa	CDR3nt
TRBJ2-1	.	once	TRBV7-9	CASSPGYGSYNEQFF	TGTGCCAGCAGCCCCGGCTACGGCTCCTACAATGAGCAGTTCTTC
TRBJ2-3	TRBD2	once	TRBV7-3	CASSSTNLAGGDTDTQYF	TGTGCCAGCAGCTCGACGAATTTAGCGGGAGGAGACACAGATACGCAGTATTTT
TRBJ2-5	.	.	TRBV24-1	CATSDFGETQYF	TGTGCCACCAGTGATTTCGGAGAGACCCAGTACTTC
TRBJ1-5	TRBD1	.	TRBV2	CASATGNQPQHF	TGTGCCAGCGCGACAGGGAATCAGCCCCAGCATTTT
TRBJ1-2	.	many	TRBV5-4	CASSSQDYGYTF	TGTGCCAGCAGCTCACAGGACTATGGCTACACCTTC
TRBJ2-7	.	.	TRBV24-1	CATSDGGLSASNEQYF	TGTGCCACCAGTGATGGGGGATTATCGGCCTCTAACGAGCAGTACTTC
TRBJ2-3	TRBD2	.	TRBV6-5	CASSTSESTDTQYF	TGTGCCAGCAGTACTAGCGAAAGCACAGATACGCAGTATTTT
TRBJ2-7	.	.	TRBV9	CASSAGSSYEQYF	TGTGCCAGCAGCGCTGGGTCATCTTACGAGCAGTACTTC
TRBJ1-1	.	.	TRBV29-1	CSVDTGTGAFF	TGCAGCGTTGACACCGGGACGGGGGCTTTCTTT
TRBJ2-7	TRBD1	.	TRBV4-1	CASSQVGGTGGSYEQYF	TGCGCCAGCAGCCAAGTAGGTGGGACAGGGGGCTCCTACGAGCAGTACTTC
TRBJ1-1	.	.	TRBV5-8	CASSLRVGGTEAFF	TGTGCCAGCAGCTTGAGAGTTGGGGGCACTGAAGCTTTCTTT
TRBJ2-1	TRBD2	.	TRBV7-3	CASSFTSGSYNEQFF	TGTGCCAGCAGCTTTACTAGCGGGAGTTACAATGAGCAGTTCTTC
TRBJ1-2	.	.	TRBV27	CASSLSGRDAYGYTF	TGTGCCAGCAGTTTATCAGGCAGGGACGCCTATGGCTACACCTTC
TRBJ2-3	TRBD1	.	TRBV24-1	CATSEPRDRGETQYF	TGTGCCACCAGTGAACCCCGGGACAGGGGAGAGACGCAGTATTTT
TRBJ2-5	.	.	TRBV5-6	CASSLESNFQETQYF	TGTGCCAGCAGCTTGGAATCCAATTTCCAAGAGACCCAGTACTTC
TRBJ1-1	.	.	TRBV7-9	CASSLSGATEAFF	TGTGCCAGCAGCTTATCTGGGGCCACTGAAGCTTTCTTT
TRBJ2-7	.	.	TRBV20-1	CSVRGQYEQYF	TGCAGTGTCAGAGGACAGTACGAGCAGTACTTC
TRBJ1-1	.	.	TRBV9	CASSVGWVNTEAFF	TGTGCCAGCAGCGTAGGGTGGGTGAACACTGAAGCTTTCTTT
TRBJ2-3	.	.	TRBV12-3/TRBV12-4	CASSLIPQDTQYF	TGTGCCAGCAGTTTGATCCCTCAAGATACGCAGTATTTT
TRBJ1-2	.	.	TRBV3-1/TRBV3-2	CASRPKQGTNGYTF	TGTGCCAGCAGACCTAAACAGGGAACGAATGGCTACACCTTC
TRBJ2-3	TRBD2	.	TRBV3-1/TRBV3-2	CASSQDEPFLAGEQYF	TGTGCCAGCAGCCAAGATGAGCCTTTCTTAGCGGGGGAGCAGTATTTT
TRBJ2-3	.	.	TRBV4-1	CASSQVMSTDTQYF	TGCGCCAGCAGCCAAGTCATGAGCACAGATACGCAGTATTTT
TRBJ1-3	.	.	TRBV6-1	CASSEDGIGYWYGNTIYF	TGTGCCAGCAGTGAAGACGGGATTGGCTATTGGTATGGAAACACCATATATTTT
TRBJ1-6	.	.	TRBV15	CATRPDLGSPLHF	TGTGCCACCCGCCCGGACCTGGGGTCACCCCTCCACTTT
TRBJ2-7	TRBD1	.	TRBV11-2	CASSSFAGTGHHEQYF	TGTGCCAGCAGCTCCTTTGCCGGGACAGGGCACCACGAGCAGTACTTC
TRBJ2-1	.	.	TRBV7-6	CASSRGLGLSGGHNEQFF	TGTGCCAGCAGCCGCGGGCTGGGGTTGTCCGGGGGTCACAATGAGCAGTTCTTC
TRBJ1-1	.	.	TRBV7-2	CASSLAGGIGTEAFF	TGTGCCAGCAGCTTAGCGGGAGGCATCGGCACTGAAGCTTTCTTT
TRBJ2-7	.	.	TRBV5-4	CASSLDRAQTYEQYF	TGTGCCAGCAGCTTGGACAGGGCCCAAACCTACGAGCAGTACTTC
TRBJ2-3	TRBD1	.	TRBV27	CASSLMGQGADTQYF	TGTGCCAGCAGTTTAATGGGACAGGGGGCAGATACGCAGTATTTT
TRBJ2-5	.	.	TRBV24-1	CATSLGGAQETQYF	TGTGCCACCAGTCTGGGGGGGGCACAAGAGACCCAGTACTTC
TRBJ1-3	.	few	TRBV5-4	CASSLAGDVRSGNTIYF	TGTGCCAGCAGCTTGGCCGGGGACGTTCGCTCTGGAAACACCATATATTTT
TRBJ1-6	.	.	TRBV6-1	CASSGRQRSSYNSPLHF	TGTGCCAGCAGTGGCCGACAGAGAAGCTCCTATAATTCACCCCTCCACTTT
TRBJ1-6	.	.	TRBV7-8	CASSFRQEHNSPLHF	TGTGCCAGCAGCTTCCGACAGGAACATAATTCACCCCTCCACTTT
TRBJ2-2	TRBD2	.	TRBV7-3	CASSSQGLAGSITGELFF	TGTGCCAGCAGCTCCCAGGGACTAGCGGGAAGCATCACCGGGGAGCTGTTTTTT